The text below deals with one T cell receptor beta chain. Its antigen is unidentified. The sample belongs to a study of cytomegalovirus exposure and HLA in healthy donors. Turning to the study itself: Earlier sequencing of about 179 million T cells yielded about 120 million unique TCR beta sequences.

The germline V gene has CDR1 SGHRS and CDR2 YFSETQ. CDR3 length equals 16 residues. Between the trimmed V and J ends, which lost 4 bases and 4 bases, there was a span of 19 bases. The PCR was carried out with 60 Vbeta primers and 13 Jbeta primers. Method: immunoSEQ multiplex PCR; TCRdb's copy keeps in-frame clones and lacks some. The sample records tens of thousands of clones, around 65% being singletons. Whole-study findings and limits: A later analysis linked a missense variant in DCLRE1C to the trimming of TCR beta V and J genes.

Sequences were obtained from PBMCs. The TCR comes from a man between 60 and 70 years old in good health and CMV-seropositive. The gene calls are TRBV5-1 and TRBJ2-3; the D gene is possibly TRBD2 (7 bases). CDR3 loop: CASSPPVGGGPDTQYF. In DNA form, the CDR3 reads TGCGCCAGCAGCCCCCCTGTAGGGGGGGGCCCAGATACGCAGTATTTT. The full variable domain, rest sourced from reference TRBV5-1 and TRBJ2-3, is KAGVTQTPRYLIKTRGQQVTLSCSPISGHRSVSWYQQTPGQGLQFLFEYFSETQRNKGNFPGRFSGRQFSNSRSEMNVSTLELGDSALYLCASSPPVGGGPDTQYFGPGTRLTVL.